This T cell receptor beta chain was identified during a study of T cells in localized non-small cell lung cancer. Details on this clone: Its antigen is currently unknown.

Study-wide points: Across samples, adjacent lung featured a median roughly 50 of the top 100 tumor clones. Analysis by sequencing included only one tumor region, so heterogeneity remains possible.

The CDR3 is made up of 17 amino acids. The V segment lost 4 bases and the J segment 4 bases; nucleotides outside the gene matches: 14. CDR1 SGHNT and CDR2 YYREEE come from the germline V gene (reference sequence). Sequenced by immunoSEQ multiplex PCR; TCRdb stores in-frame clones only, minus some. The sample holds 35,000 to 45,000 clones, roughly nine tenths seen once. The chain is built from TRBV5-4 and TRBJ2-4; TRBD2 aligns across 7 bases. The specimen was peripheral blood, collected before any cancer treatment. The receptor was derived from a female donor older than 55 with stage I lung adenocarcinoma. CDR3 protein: CASSPPGTTASKNIQYF. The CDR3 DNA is TGTGCCAGCAGCCCACCCGGGACTACGGCCTCAAAAAACATTCAGTACTTC.